One and the same sample provided the 8 T cell receptor beta chains below, sequenced in a study of cytomegalovirus exposure and HLA in healthy donors. Primers included in the PCR were 60 Vbeta and 13 Jbeta primers. The table came from immunoSEQ multiplex PCR; TCRdb's copy has only in-frame clones and leaves some out. The sample lists 95,000 to 150,000 clones, approximately 15% occurring once. Sequenced: PBMCs. Source of these receptors: a young woman in good health and CMV-seronegative.

The V gene is TRBV6-1, the J gene TRBJ1-3; D may be TRBD1 (6 bases). The CDR3 runs 15 residues. V was shortened by 10 bases and J by 3 bases, with 19 bases between the two germline ends. The germline CDR1 and CDR2 sequences are MNHNS and SASEGT. The CDR3 reads CATNRDLVGGNTIYF. CDR3 nucleotide sequence: TGTGCCACAAACAGGGATCTCGTGGGTGGAAACACCATATATTTT.

This clone was detected only a few times. The chain couples TRBV19 to TRBJ1-1; weak D call: TRBD1 (6 bases). V was shortened by 3 bases and J by 3 bases, with 14 bases between the two germline ends. This CDR3 contains 15 residues. Germline V gene lookup returns CDR1 LNHDA and CDR2 SQIVND (reference sequence). The CDR3 DNA follows: TGTGCCAGTAGTATCTTTTCAGGGGCCCACACTGAAGCTTTCTTT. Amino acid sequence: CASSIFSGAHTEAFF.

The chain is built from TRBV7-2 and TRBJ2-1; D might be TRBD2 (5 bases). The CDR3 totals 14 residues. Looked up from germline, CDR1 is SGHTA and CDR2 is FQGNSA. Trimming took 6 bases from V and 4 from J, leaving 13 bases between them. The chain's CDR3 is CASSPGLGYNEQFF. As DNA, the CDR3 is TGTGCCAGCAGTCCTGGACTGGGATACAATGAGCAGTTCTTC.

Worth noting for this clone: The sample contains more than one DNA sequence encoding this CDR3. The CDR3 sequence: CASSPGGYEQYF. CDR3 DNA: TGTGCCAGCAGCCCAGGGGGCTACGAGCAGTACTTC. The chain uses TRBV9 and TRBJ2-7, with 7 positions matching TRBD1. The CDR3 is made up of 12 amino acids. After removal of 4 bases from V and 3 bases from J, the junction contained 1 base not matched to a gene. Germline V gene lookup returns CDR1 SGDLS and CDR2 YYNGEE.

This clone was observed a handful of times. The chain combines TRBV5-4 with TRBJ2-1, with 9 bases lining up with TRBD2. The CDR3 length is 15 residues. Germline loops: CDR1 SGHNT, CDR2 YYREEE (reference sequence). V gave up 3 bases and J gave up 8 bases; unmatched junction bases: 9. The CDR3 sequence is CASSSGLASSDEQFF. CDR3 in DNA: TGTGCCAGCAGCTCTGGACTAGCGTCCTCGGATGAGCAGTTCTTC.

In this sample, this clone turned up a few times. The chain is built from TRBV6-6 and TRBJ2-5, with a tentative D call TRBD2 (5 bases). This CDR3 region has 14 residues. The germline V gene has CDR1 MNHNY and CDR2 SVGAGI (reference sequence). Trimming took 6 bases from V and 5 from J, leaving 16 bases between them. CDR3 protein: CASSPRAVGETQYF. Written as DNA, the CDR3 is TGTGCCAGCAGCCCGCGGGCTGTCGGGGAGACCCAGTACTTC.

The chain uses TRBV21-1 and TRBJ1-4; TRBD1, the table's D call, was not compared with the DNA. TRBV21-1 is termed a pseudogene. This CDR3 spans 10 amino acids. The CDR3 DNA follows: TGTGCCAGCAGTGAAGGGACAGGAATATTT. Its translation is CASSEGTGIF.

This CDR3 is CASSYGAGMNTEAFF. In DNA form, the CDR3 reads TGTGCCAGCAGTTACGGGGCGGGGATGAACACTGAAGCTTTCTTT. The chain links TRBV6-6 to TRBJ1-1; maybe TRBD1 (5 bases). CDR3 length: 15 amino acids. Per germline, CDR1 MNHNY and CDR2 SVGAGI (reference sequence). Between the trimmed V and J ends, which lost 2 bases and 0 bases, there was a span of 10 bases.